These T cell receptor beta chains were read from a single sample in a study of cytotoxic CD8 clonotypes in ibrutinib-treated CLL. Clones were read by immunoSEQ multiplex PCR, and TCRdb kept only the in-frame ones, dropping some. The sample shows 35,000 to 55,000 clones, less than 70% of them seen only once. The input for sequencing was PBMCs, taken after 12 months of ibrutinib treatment. The receptors stem from a human donor with chronic lymphocytic leukemia. Each CDR3 is given with its conserved first and last residue. The D gene is left open where the match is weak. Not all rows give a size; the values are once, few, many and, for expanded clones, a class.

v_gene: TRBV6-1; abundance: NA; j_gene: TRBJ1-4; d_gene: NA; CDR3aa: CASRGSNEKLFF; CDR3nt: TGTGCCAGCAGAGGGTCTAATGAAAAACTGTTTTTT
v_gene: TRBV11-2; abundance: few; j_gene: TRBJ2-7; d_gene: NA; CDR3aa: CASSLGQENYEQYF; CDR3nt: TGTGCCAGCAGCTTAGGGCAGGAAAACTACGAGCAGTACTTC
v_gene: TRBV11-3; abundance: few; j_gene: TRBJ2-7; d_gene: NA; CDR3aa: CASSLDMESLQYF; CDR3nt: TGTGCCAGCAGCTTAGATATGGAGTCACTTCAGTACTTC
v_gene: TRBV19; abundance: NA; j_gene: TRBJ2-7; d_gene: NA; CDR3aa: CASSKGGWGDFEQYF; CDR3nt: TGTGCCAGTAGTAAGGGGGGTTGGGGGGACTTTGAGCAGTACTTC
v_gene: TRBV6-5; abundance: NA; j_gene: TRBJ1-1; d_gene: NA; CDR3aa: CASSSLPRGTEAFF; CDR3nt: TGTGCCAGCAGTTCCCTCCCTAGAGGGACTGAAGCTTTCTTT
v_gene: TRBV9; abundance: NA; j_gene: TRBJ1-5; d_gene: NA; CDR3aa: CASSVGINQPQHF; CDR3nt: TGTGCCAGCAGCGTCGGGATCAATCAGCCCCAGCATTTT
v_gene: TRBV7-9; abundance: NA; j_gene: TRBJ1-1; d_gene: NA; CDR3aa: CASSQGFGAGDTEAFF; CDR3nt: TGTGCCAGCAGCCAGGGCTTCGGGGCGGGTGACACTGAAGCTTTCTTT
v_gene: TRBV6-1; abundance: once; j_gene: TRBJ2-1; d_gene: TRBD2; CDR3aa: CASSAVSGGDNEQFF; CDR3nt: TGTGCCAGCAGTGCGGTTAGCGGGGGGGACAATGAGCAGTTCTTC
v_gene: TRBV9; abundance: once; j_gene: TRBJ1-6; d_gene: NA; CDR3aa: CASSAYSSYNSPLHF; CDR3nt: TGTGCCAGCAGCGCTTATAGCTCCTATAATTCACCCCTCCACTTT
v_gene: TRBV5-1; abundance: NA; j_gene: TRBJ2-7; d_gene: NA; CDR3aa: CASSLAGDEQYF; CDR3nt: TGCGCCAGCAGCTTGGCCGGTGACGAGCAGTACTTC
v_gene: TRBV19; abundance: NA; j_gene: TRBJ2-5; d_gene: TRBD2; CDR3aa: CASSINPGGETQYF; CDR3nt: TGTGCCAGTAGTATAAATCCGGGAGGAGAGACCCAGTACTTC
v_gene: TRBV6-6; abundance: NA; j_gene: TRBJ1-1; d_gene: TRBD1; CDR3aa: CASSYSQGVTNTEAFF; CDR3nt: TGTGCCAGCAGTTACAGCCAGGGGGTAACGAACACTGAAGCTTTCTTT
v_gene: TRBV5-1; abundance: once; j_gene: TRBJ1-4; d_gene: NA; CDR3aa: CASSLDAGATNEKLFF; CDR3nt: TGCGCCAGCAGCTTGGACGCAGGTGCAACTAATGAAAAACTGTTTTTT
v_gene: TRBV6-5; abundance: few; j_gene: TRBJ2-4; d_gene: TRBD1; CDR3aa: CASSYSAGGNIQYF; CDR3nt: TGTGCCAGCAGTTACTCGGCAGGGGGAAACATTCAGTACTTC